In this sample, the clone carrying this T cell receptor beta chain turned up once. These data are taken from a study of cytomegalovirus exposure and HLA in healthy donors. Amplification used 60 Vbeta primers and 13 Jbeta primers. The repertoire was sequenced with immunoSEQ multiplex PCR; TCRdb's copy has only in-frame clones and lacks some. The repertoire consists of approximately 140,000 clones, with 79% occurring once and the leading ten covering under 8%. Trimming took 4 bases from V and 3 from J, leaving 10 bases between them. CDR1 SGHAT and CDR2 FQNNGV come from the germline V gene. This CDR3 has 13 residues.

V usage is TRBV11-2 and J usage is TRBJ2-7; possibly TRBD1 for D (6 bases). The clonotype originates from a man in his fifties or sixties in good health and CMV-seropositive. Material for sequencing was PBMCs. CDR3 bases: TGTGCCAGCAGCTCACAGGGTCTCTACGAGCAGTACTTC. This translates into CASSSQGLYEQYF.